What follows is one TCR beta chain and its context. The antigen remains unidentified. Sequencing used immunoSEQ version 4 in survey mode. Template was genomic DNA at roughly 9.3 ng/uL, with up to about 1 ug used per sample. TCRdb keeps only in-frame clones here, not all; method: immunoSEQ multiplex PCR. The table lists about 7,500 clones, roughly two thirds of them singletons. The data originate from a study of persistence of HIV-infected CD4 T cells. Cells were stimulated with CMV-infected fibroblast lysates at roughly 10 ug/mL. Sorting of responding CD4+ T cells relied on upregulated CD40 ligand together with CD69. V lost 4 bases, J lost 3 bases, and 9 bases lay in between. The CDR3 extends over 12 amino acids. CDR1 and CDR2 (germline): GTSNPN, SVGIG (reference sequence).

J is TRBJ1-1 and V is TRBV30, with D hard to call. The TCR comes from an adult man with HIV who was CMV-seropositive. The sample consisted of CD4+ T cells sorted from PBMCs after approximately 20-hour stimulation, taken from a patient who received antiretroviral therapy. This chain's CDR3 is CAWIGRDTEAFF. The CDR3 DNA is TGTGCCTGGATTGGGAGAGACACTGAAGCTTTCTTT.